These 3 T cell receptor beta chains originate from one sample sequenced in a study of T cells after yellow fever vaccination. One entry per CDR3 protein, called by TCRdb with MiXCR from the 5' RACE reads. Altogether around 310,000 distinct CDR3 sequences are present, about 8.7% being singletons, with the ten largest covering more than 15%. This specimen was PBMCs, taken on the day of the first yellow fever vaccination. The receptor source for this set is a young man who received the YFV17D yellow fever vaccine.

This clonotype has just a few counts. The CDR3: CASSRLDEQFF. DNA of the CDR3: TGTGCCAGCAGCCGTTTGGATGAGCAGTTCTTC. The rearrangement joins TRBV9 to TRBJ2-1, with no clear D. The CDR3 contains 11 residues. Germline V gene data show CDR1 as SGDLS and CDR2 as YYNGEE. Trimming pared 4 bases from V and 8 bases from J, leaving 7 bases between.

The chain combines TRBV7-8 with TRBJ2-5, with D possibly TRBD1 on 5 matching bases. Trimming took off 7 bases at V and 1 base at J, with 10 bases between the two ends. Germline lookup yields CDR1 SGHVS and CDR2 FQNEAQ. The CDR3 spans 13 residues. The CDR3 here is CASNGQLQETQYF. The CDR3 DNA sequence: TGTGCCAGCAACGGACAACTCCAAGAGACCCAGTACTTC. The entire variable domain, with the rest obtained from reference TRBV7-8 and TRBJ2-5, is as follows: GAGVSQSPRYKVAKRGQDVALRCDPISGHVSLFWYQQALGQGPEFLTYFQNEAQLDKSGLPSDRFFAERPEGSVSTLKIQRTQQEDSAVYLCASNGQLQETQYFGPGTRLLVL.

This clonotype was recorded at least ten times. This chain links TRBV5-1 with TRBJ2-1, with a tentative D call TRBD1 (5 bases). Between the trimmed V and J ends, which lost 4 bases and 0 bases, there was a span of 14 bases. Per the germline V gene, CDR1 is SGHRS and CDR2 is YFSETQ. This CDR3 has 16 residues. The CDR3 bases are TGCGCCAGCAGCGGGAAGGGGTCAAGCTCCTACAATGAGCAGTTCTTC. Translated, it gives CASSGKGSSSYNEQFF. Looking up the rest from reference TRBV5-1 and TRBJ2-1 gives the full variable domain: KAGVTQTPRYLIKTRGQQVTLSCSPISGHRSVSWYQQTPGQGLQFLFEYFSETQRNKGNFPGRFSGRQFSNSRSEMNVSTLELGDSALYLCASSGKGSSSYNEQFFGPGTRLTVL.